This T cell receptor (beta chain) appears in the sequencing data of a study of lymphopenia after photon versus proton radiotherapy (dated by TCRdb to the late 2010s). Study-level background: Photon and proton radiation therapy were compared by the study for their immunological effects in patients with gastrointestinal tumors who developed high-grade lymphopenia. The cohort comprised roughly 20 patients with gastrointestinal tumors who received either photon or proton therapy and then developed lymphopenia. The study aimed to characterize how the two radiation modalities differ in their impact on the immune system. What the research found in general, with its limitations: During treatment, patients who received proton therapy stayed relatively stable, whereas patients who received photon therapy lost naive T cells and TCR diversity and gained effector/memory populations. Across the cohort, a larger post-nadir drop in TCR diversity was inversely correlated with overall survival time among patients who died. After the lymphocyte count nadir, photon-treated repertoires showed oligoclonal expansion, especially of CD8+ Temra cells, which drove the drop in diversity. The survival association was assessed only in patients who died, and the authors presented better survival with proton therapy as a possibility rather than a demonstrated result.

The library was produced with the immunoSEQ multiplex PCR assay. T cell repertoires were profiled with deep sequencing of rearranged TCR beta loci together with multiparametric flow cytometry. TCRdb stores this immuneACCESS table with in-frame sequences only. Part of the clones is absent; in the studies checked, under half of the shortfall reflects unresolved V genes, and no reason is known for the rest. The sample has 55,000 to 75,000 clones on record, under 95% of them singletons. The leading ten clones occupy approximately 2.6% of the sample. The CDR3 sequence holds 13 residues, the cysteine and phenylalanine included. Only the CDR3 DNA stays, 39 bases, in frame from base 1. V loses 5 bases, J loses 2 bases, and the germline ends lie 9 bases apart. CDR1 and CDR2 are drawn from the germline V gene: SGHTA, FQGNSA. This clone was picked up one time. Its antigen is not yet known. Base qualities are not provided; no much larger clone lies one nucleotide away.

The rearrangement joined TRBV7-2 to TRBJ2-5, with a tentative D gene TRBD1 over 6 matching bases. The sequence derives from a woman in her 70s with pancreatic cancer. The sequenced sample was peripheral blood, obtained from a patient treated with photon-based radiotherapy. The CDR3 here reads CASSQGFQETQYF. The DNA is as follows: TGTGCCAGCAGCCAGGGGTTTCAAGAGACCCAGTACTTC.